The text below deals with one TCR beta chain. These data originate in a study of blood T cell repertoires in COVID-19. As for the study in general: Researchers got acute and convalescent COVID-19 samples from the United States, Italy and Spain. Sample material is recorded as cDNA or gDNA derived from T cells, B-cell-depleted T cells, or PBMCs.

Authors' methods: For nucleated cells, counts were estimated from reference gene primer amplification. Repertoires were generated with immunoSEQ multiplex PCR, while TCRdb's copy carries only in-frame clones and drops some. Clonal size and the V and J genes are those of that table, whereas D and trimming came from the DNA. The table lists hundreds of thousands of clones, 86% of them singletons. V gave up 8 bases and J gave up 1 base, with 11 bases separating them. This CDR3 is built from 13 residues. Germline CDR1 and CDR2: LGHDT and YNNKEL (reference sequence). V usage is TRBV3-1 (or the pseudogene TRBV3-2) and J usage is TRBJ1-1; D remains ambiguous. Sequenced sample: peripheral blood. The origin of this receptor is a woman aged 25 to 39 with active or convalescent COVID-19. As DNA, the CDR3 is TGTGCCAGCGCCATGAGAGGGAACACTGAAGCTTTCTTT. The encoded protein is CASAMRGNTEAFF.